These 10 T cell receptor beta chains originate from one sample sequenced in a study of blood T cell repertoires in COVID-19. The protocol was immunoSEQ multiplex PCR, while the TCRdb copy is restricted to in-frame clones and leaves out a portion. The repertoire includes fewer than 350,000 clones, more than 75% of them detected once, and about 8.7% sits in the top ten. The material sequenced was peripheral blood. Every receptor here comes from a middle-aged man with active or convalescent COVID-19.

A note on this clone: It is unclear where the CDR3 begins or ends on the DNA, so no DNA is shown, and the CDR3 is as TCRdb lists it. The chain has TRBV7-3 and TRBJ1-2; TRBD1 is taken as the D call from the table, unchecked against the DNA. CDR1 and CDR2 from the germline V gene are SGHTA and FQGTGA. The CDR3 length is 13 residues, termini included. CDR3 amino acids: CASSFGPGDGYTF.

This chain connects TRBV7-9 to TRBJ1-4; maybe TRBD1 (5 bases). The CDR3 covers 15 residues. Per germline, CDR1 SEHNR and CDR2 FQNEAQ (reference sequence). Deletions cut 5 bases from V and 7 bases from J, with 17 bases between. The CDR3 region is CASSPGWGESEKLFF. As DNA, the CDR3 is TGTGCCAGCAGCCCGGGCTGGGGGGAGTCTGAAAAACTGTTTTTT.

The rearrangement links TRBV7-6 to TRBJ1-1, with D unclear. CDR1 is SGHVS, CDR2 FNYEAQ, per germline. This CDR3 has 11 residues. The V end was cut by 6 bases, the J end by 2 bases, with 4 bases between. CDR3 sequence: CASRTNTEAFF. CDR3 DNA sequence: TGTGCCAGCAGGACTAACACTGAAGCTTTCTTT.

The gene calls are TRBV18 and TRBJ1-2; 7 bases match TRBD1. This CDR3 has 15 residues. V dropped 4 bases and J dropped 4; count of bases not matched to a gene: 9. Per the germline V gene, CDR1 is KGHSH and CDR2 is LQKENI. The CDR3 loop reads CASSQEGAGPYGYTF. The CDR3 nucleotides are TGTGCCAGCTCACAAGAGGGGGCCGGCCCCTATGGCTACACCTTC.

The chain combines TRBV2 with TRBJ2-1, with a possible D match to TRBD1 (5 bases). The length of the CDR3 is 15 residues. From germline, CDR1 is SNHLY and CDR2 FYNNEI. V dropped 4 bases and J dropped 9 bases, with 19 bases sitting between them. The CDR3 DNA reads TGTGCCAGCAGTGTGCTCCCGGATGTACAGGCTGAGCAGTTCTTC. As protein: CASSVLPDVQAEQFF. The full variable domain, in which reference TRBV2 and TRBJ2-1 provide the parts outside the CDR3, is EPEVTQTPSHQVTQMGQEVILRCVPISNHLYFYWYRQILGQKVEFLVSFYNNEISEKSEIFDDQFSVERPDGSNFTLKIRSTKLEDSAMYFCASSVLPDVQAEQFFGPGTRLTVL.

The chain uses TRBV30 and TRBJ1-4; 10 bases fit TRBD1. The CDR3 consists of 19 residues. V lost 8 bases to trimming and J lost 2 bases; unmatched junction nucleotides: 20. CDR1 and CDR2 from the germline V gene are GTSNPN and SVGIG (reference sequence). CDR3 loop: CAQGGSGTGVLGTNEKLFF. As DNA, the CDR3 is TGTGCCCAGGGGGGTTCAGGGACAGGGGTGTTAGGGACTAATGAAAAACTGTTTTTT.

The gene calls are TRBV16 and TRBJ2-5, with 9 bases that match TRBD1. CDR3 size: 15 residues. In germline, CDR1 is KGHSY, CDR2 FQNENV. Unmatched junction bases numbered 7, after V lost 8 bases and J lost 0 bases. The CDR3 nucleotides are TGTGCCAGCCGGGACAGGGACGTTGACCAAGAGACCCAGTACTTC. Its translation: CASRDRDVDQETQYF. Together with reference TRBV16 and TRBJ2-5, the CDR3 gives the full variable domain: GEEVAQTPKHLVRGEGQKAKLYCAPIKGHSYVFWYQQVLKNEFKFLISFQNENVFDETGMPKERFSAKCLPNSPCSLEIQATKLEDSAVYFCASRDRDVDQETQYFGPGTRLLVL.

The chain combines TRBV30 with TRBJ2-2; 7 nucleotides align to TRBD2. The length of the CDR3 is 15 residues. CDR1 GTSNPN and CDR2 SVGIG come from the germline V gene (reference sequence). The trim removed 0 bases at V and 2 bases at J, leaving 3 bases unmatched. Here the CDR3 reads CAWSVLAANTGELFF. The DNA of the CDR3 is TGTGCCTGGAGTGTTCTAGCGGCCAACACCGGGGAGCTGTTTTTT.

This clone came up once. The chain combines TRBV11-3 with TRBJ2-7; the D gene is possibly TRBD1 (6 bases). This CDR3 spans 18 amino acids. Germline-derived CDR1 and CDR2 are SGHNT and YENEEA. The ends were cut back, 4 bases at V and 4 bases at J, with 26 bases in the middle. In nucleotides, the CDR3 is TGTGCCAGCAGCTCGCTTGAGTGGAGTAGCAGGGGTAAGTACGAGCAGTACTTC. It specifies CASSSLEWSSRGKYEQYF.

The rearrangement uses TRBV24-1 and TRBJ1-1; D is uncertain. V dropped 5 bases and J dropped 1 base, with 7 bases sitting between them. This CDR3 has 13 residues. In germline, CDR1 is KGHDR, CDR2 SFDVKD. Here the CDR3 DNA reads TGTGCCACCAGTGGAGATCCGAACACTGAAGCTTTCTTT. It codes for CATSGDPNTEAFF.